This TCR beta chain originates from a study of T cell responses to AZD1222 COVID-19 vaccine. Study details: Samples with a second dose at about 4 or about 12 weeks were pooled together. General study findings and limits: Only a handful of AZD1222 recipients tested seropositive at baseline. Repertoires in all cases were sampled only once the peak T cell response had passed. Reportedly, nearly half of unique spike TCRs recognized epitopes outside B.1.351/B.1.1.7 mutations.

In regard to this clone: Its target is not known.

Deletions cut 3 bases from V and 4 bases from J, with 15 bases between. Germline values: CDR1 LNHNV, CDR2 YYDKDF (reference sequence). The CDR3 is made up of 15 amino acids. TCRdb's copy holds only in-frame clones and misses some; the assay was immunoSEQ multiplex PCR. The top ten hold less than 5% of the sample, which has 98,000 or so clones, 93% seen once. This TCR was sampled from an adult in good health. The sequencing used peripheral blood, collected on day 0 of AZD1222 vaccination. This chain connects TRBV15 to TRBJ1-1, with D uncertain. CDR3 in DNA: TGTGCCACCAGCAGCCCCGGGTCCCCCGGCACTGAAGCTTTCTTT. Protein product: CATSSPGSPGTEAFF.